This TCR beta chain was captured in a study of blood T cells in healthy people across ages (dated by TCRdb to between 2015 and 2016). Study-level background: In model experiments, template switching captured about one uniquely barcoded TCR beta cDNA molecule for every two T cells. To avoid experimental bias, donors of different ages were distributed randomly across sequencing lanes. The study analyzed two additional independent replicas of 1 million unique cDNA reads from the same blood draw for two donors, one aged 18 to 30 and one aged 80 or older. Donors were grouped into four age groups: young (average approximately 16 years), middle-aged (39), aged (roughly 67) and long-lived (over 80). Using deep sequencing normalized with unique cDNA molecular identifiers, the study measured how TCR beta repertoire diversity changes with age.

This clonotype came up once. Its antigen is still unknown. Base-call qualities are not available, and no considerably larger clone is one nucleotide away. The receptor library was made with 5' RACE. Instrument on record: Illumina HiSeq 2500. A second about 6 to 11 cycle PCR used a sample-barcoded 5' primer and a J-beta primer mix. Each TCR beta cDNA molecule received a unique molecular identifier from a template-switch 5' adaptor carrying 12 random nucleotides. Each sample yielded at least 2.5 million CDR3-containing paired-end reads. All of the RNA was converted into first-strand cDNA using the Mint cDNA synthesis kit, with a TRBC-specific oligonucleotide serving as the primer. After uracil-DNA glycosylase treatment, a first 18-cycle PCR used universal primers M1SS and BC2_uni_R on all cDNA. Per the original workflow: Each sample was normalized by randomly selecting 1 million high-quality reads, each carrying a distinct molecular identifier. Instead of being binned into consensus sequences, reads that shared molecular identifiers were thrown out. MiTCR, with a Q25 quality threshold and the strictest error-elimination algorithm, was used for CDR3 identification, clonotype clustering and error correction. A nonparametric unseen species model with Euler transformation was used to estimate lower-bound total TCR beta diversity. Using fastp at Q25 and MiXCR, TCRdb reprocessed the public reads and kept productive beta chains. Every CDR3 protein is listed once, alongside the most common genes and DNA of its rows. None of the V and J calls come from the authors' own analysis; TCRdb made them. This sample comprises 550,000 to 600,000 distinct CDR3 sequences, 25% to 30% of them detected only once. The ten largest make up 15% to 20% of the sample.

The germline V gene encodes CDR1 SGHTA and CDR2 FQGNSA. Measured from the cysteine to the phenylalanine, the CDR3 is 19 residues long. Only the CDR3 DNA is retained, 57 bases long and in frame from the first base. The full study reports these points: The CMV infection status of donors was not known, potentially confounding age-related changes in expanded clonotypes. Because profiling used bulk unsorted PBMCs, naive and antigen-experienced compartments could not be compared conclusively. Estimates of total diversity based on one million sequenced T cells were considered lower bounds and underestimates. As age increased, observed TCR beta diversity per million T cells dropped in a roughly linear way, and a significant reduction was already evident by age 40. Compared with the aged group, the long-lived group had more naive CD4+ T cells, fewer expanded clones and increased TCR diversity, a pattern suggesting age selection. There was a strong correlation between observed TCR beta diversity and the percentage of naive T cells measured by flow cytometry.

Donors were around 37 systemically healthy Caucasian individuals from Russia aged roughly 6 to 95 years. Each donor gave 8 to 10 milliliters of peripheral blood, collected into EDTA-treated Vacutainer tubes. PBMCs were isolated by Ficoll-Paque density-gradient centrifugation, with at least 6 million obtained per sample. Trizol reagent was used to extract total RNA from the PBMCs, yielding at least 6 micrograms per sample. For every donor, an aliquot of PBMCs went through flow cytometry to measure the percentages of naive CD45RAhigh/CD27high T cells. The sequenced sample consisted of blood. The receptor comes from a woman in her 70s in good health. The chain couples TRBV7-2 to TRBJ2-5; 8 bases in the middle match TRBD1. Near its end, the DNA agrees better with TRBJ2-7, so the J call may be wrong. The CDR3 region has the sequence CASSLAVRYPGQVGSEQYF. The nucleotide sequence is given as TGTGCCAGCAGCTTAGCGGTACGATATCCGGGACAGGTTGGTTCCGAGCAGTACTTC.